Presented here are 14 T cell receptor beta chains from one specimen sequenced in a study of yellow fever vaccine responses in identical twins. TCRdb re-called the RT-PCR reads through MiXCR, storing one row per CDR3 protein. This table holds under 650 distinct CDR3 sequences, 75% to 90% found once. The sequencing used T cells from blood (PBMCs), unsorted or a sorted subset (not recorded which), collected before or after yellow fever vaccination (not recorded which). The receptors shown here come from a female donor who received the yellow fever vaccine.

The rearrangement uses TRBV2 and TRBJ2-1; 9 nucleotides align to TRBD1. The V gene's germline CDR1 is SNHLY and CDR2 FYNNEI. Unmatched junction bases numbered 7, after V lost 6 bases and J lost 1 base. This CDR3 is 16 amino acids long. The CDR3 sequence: CASREWGQGSYNEQFF. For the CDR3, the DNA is TGTGCCAGCAGGGAGTGGGGACAGGGTTCCTACAATGAGCAGTTCTTC.

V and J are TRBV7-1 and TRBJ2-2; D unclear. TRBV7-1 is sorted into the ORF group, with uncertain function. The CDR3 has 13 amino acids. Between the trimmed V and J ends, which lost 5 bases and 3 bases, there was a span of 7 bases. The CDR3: CASSPLDTGELFF. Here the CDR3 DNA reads TGTGCCAGCAGCCCACTGGACACCGGGGAGCTGTTTTTT.

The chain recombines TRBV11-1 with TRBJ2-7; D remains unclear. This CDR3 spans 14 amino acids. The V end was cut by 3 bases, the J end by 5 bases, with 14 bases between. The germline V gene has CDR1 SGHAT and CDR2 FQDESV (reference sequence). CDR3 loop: CASSFSGGPNEQYF. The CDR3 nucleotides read TGTGCCAGCAGCTTCTCGGGTGGGCCTAACGAGCAGTACTTC.

The CDR3 loop reads CASSLTVPRVFHEQFF. The CDR3, as DNA: TGTGCCAGCAGCTTGACCGTACCCCGTGTTTTCCATGAGCAGTTCTTC. The chain employs TRBV11-2 and TRBJ2-1; unclear D gene. From germline, CDR1 is SGHAT and CDR2 FQNNGV. The V end lost 3 bases, the J end lost 8 bases, and 20 bases lay between the germline ends. The CDR3 consists of 16 residues.

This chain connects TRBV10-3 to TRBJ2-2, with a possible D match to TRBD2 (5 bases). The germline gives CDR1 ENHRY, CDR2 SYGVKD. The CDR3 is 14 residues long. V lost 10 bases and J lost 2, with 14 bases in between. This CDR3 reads CATRLGSNTGELFF. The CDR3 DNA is TGTGCCACCCGATTGGGGAGTAACACCGGGGAGCTGTTTTTT.

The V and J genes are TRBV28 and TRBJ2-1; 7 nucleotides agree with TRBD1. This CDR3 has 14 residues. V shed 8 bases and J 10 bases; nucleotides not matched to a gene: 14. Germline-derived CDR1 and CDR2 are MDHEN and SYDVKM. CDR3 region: CASDSRQGKLEQFF. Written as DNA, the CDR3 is TGTGCCAGCGACTCGAGACAGGGAAAATTGGAGCAGTTCTTC.

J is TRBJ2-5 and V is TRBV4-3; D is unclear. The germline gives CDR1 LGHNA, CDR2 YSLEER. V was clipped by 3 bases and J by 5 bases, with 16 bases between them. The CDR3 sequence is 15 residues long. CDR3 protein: CASSHYSQDGETQYF. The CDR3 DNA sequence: TGCGCCAGCAGCCATTACTCACAAGATGGGGAGACCCAGTACTTC.

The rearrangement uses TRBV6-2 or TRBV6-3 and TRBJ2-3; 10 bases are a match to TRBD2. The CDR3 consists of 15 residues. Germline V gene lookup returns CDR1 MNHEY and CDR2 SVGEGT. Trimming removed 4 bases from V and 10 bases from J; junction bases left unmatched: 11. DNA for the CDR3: TGTGCCAGCAGTTCCAGCGGGGGGGCAAGGGGTGCGCAGTATTTT. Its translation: CASSSSGGARGAQYF.

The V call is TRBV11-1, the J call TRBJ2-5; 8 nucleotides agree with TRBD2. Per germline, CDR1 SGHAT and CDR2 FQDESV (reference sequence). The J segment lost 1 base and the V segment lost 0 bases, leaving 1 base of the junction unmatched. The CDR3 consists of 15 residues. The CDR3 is CASSLARGAQETQYF. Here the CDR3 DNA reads TGTGCCAGCAGCTTAGCGCGGGGGGCCCAAGAGACCCAGTACTTC.

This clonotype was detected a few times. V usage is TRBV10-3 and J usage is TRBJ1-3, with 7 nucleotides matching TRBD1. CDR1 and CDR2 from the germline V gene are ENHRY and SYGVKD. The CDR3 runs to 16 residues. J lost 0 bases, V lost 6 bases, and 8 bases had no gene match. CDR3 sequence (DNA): TGTGCCATCAGCCGGGGACAGACTAACTCTGGAAACACCATATATTTT. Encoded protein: CAISRGQTNSGNTIYF.

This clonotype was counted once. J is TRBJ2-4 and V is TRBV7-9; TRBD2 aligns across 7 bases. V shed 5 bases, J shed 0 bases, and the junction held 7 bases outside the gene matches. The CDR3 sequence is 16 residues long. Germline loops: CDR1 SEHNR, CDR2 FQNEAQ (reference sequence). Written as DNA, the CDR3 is TGTGCCAGCAGCCCACCTAGCGGACTAGCCAAAAACATTCAGTACTTC. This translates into CASSPPSGLAKNIQYF. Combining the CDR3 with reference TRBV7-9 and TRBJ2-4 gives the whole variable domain DTGVSQNPRHKITKRGQNVTFRCDPISEHNRLYWYRQTLGQGPEFLTYFQNEAQLEKSRLLSDRFSAERPKGSFSTLEIQRTEQGDSAMYLCASSPPSGLAKNIQYFGAGTRLSVL.

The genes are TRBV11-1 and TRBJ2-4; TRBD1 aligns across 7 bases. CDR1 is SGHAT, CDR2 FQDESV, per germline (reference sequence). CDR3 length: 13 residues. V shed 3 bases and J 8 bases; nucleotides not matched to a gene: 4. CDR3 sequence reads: CASSFGQVDIQYF. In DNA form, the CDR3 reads TGTGCCAGCAGCTTCGGACAGGTGGACATTCAGTACTTC.

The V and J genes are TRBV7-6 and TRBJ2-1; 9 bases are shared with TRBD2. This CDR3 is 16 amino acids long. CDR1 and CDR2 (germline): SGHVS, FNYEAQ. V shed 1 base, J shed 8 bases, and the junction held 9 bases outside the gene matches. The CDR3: CASSLGLAGLVDEQFF. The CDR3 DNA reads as TGTGCCAGCAGCTTAGGGCTAGCGGGATTGGTGGATGAGCAGTTCTTC.

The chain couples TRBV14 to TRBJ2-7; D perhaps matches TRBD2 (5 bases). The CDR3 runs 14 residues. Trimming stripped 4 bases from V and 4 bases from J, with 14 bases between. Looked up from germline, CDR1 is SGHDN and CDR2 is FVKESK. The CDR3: CASSLNLGAYEQYF. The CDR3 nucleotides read TGTGCCAGCAGCCTAAACCTGGGAGCTTACGAGCAGTACTTC.